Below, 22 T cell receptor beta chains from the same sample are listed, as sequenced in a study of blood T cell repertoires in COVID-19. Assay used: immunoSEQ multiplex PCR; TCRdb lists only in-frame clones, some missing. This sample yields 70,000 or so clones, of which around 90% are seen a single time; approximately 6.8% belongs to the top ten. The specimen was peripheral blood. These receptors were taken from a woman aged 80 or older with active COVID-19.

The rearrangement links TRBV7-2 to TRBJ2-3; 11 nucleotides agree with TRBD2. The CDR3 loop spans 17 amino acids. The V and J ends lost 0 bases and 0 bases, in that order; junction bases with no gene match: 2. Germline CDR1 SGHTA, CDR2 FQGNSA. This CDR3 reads CASSLAGTSGSTDTQYF. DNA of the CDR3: TGTGCCAGCAGCTTAGCGGGGACTAGCGGTAGCACAGATACGCAGTATTTT.

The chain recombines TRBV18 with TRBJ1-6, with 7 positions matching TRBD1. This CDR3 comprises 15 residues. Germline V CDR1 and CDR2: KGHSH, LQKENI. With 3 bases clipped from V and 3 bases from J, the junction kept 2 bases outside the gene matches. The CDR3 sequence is CASSPGQDYNSPLHF. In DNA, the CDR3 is TGTGCCAGCTCACCCGGACAGGACTATAATTCACCCCTCCACTTT.

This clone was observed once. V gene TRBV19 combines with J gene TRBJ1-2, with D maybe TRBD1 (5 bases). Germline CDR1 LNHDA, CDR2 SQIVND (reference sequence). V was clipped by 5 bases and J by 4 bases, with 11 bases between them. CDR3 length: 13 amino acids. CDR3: CASSDRGSYGYTF. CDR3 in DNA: TGTGCCAGTAGTGACAGAGGATCCTATGGCTACACCTTC.

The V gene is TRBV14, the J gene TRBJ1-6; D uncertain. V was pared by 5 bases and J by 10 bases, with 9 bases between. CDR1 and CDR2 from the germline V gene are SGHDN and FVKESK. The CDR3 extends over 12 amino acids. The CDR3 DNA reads TGTGCCAGCAGCTATGGAGGGTCACCCCTCCACTTT. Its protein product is CASSYGGSPLHF.

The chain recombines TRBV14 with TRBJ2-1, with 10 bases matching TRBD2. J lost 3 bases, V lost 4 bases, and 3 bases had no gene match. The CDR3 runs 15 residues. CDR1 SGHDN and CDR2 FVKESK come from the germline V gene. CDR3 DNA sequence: TGTGCCAGCAGCCGGACTAGCGGAATCTACAATGAGCAGTTCTTC. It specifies CASSRTSGIYNEQFF.

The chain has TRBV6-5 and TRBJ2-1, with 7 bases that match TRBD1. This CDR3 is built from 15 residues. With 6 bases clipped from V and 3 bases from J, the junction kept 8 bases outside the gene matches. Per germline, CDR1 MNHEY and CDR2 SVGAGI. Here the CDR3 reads CASRPTGTDYNEQFF. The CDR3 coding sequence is TGTGCCAGCAGGCCGACCGGGACAGACTACAATGAGCAGTTCTTC.

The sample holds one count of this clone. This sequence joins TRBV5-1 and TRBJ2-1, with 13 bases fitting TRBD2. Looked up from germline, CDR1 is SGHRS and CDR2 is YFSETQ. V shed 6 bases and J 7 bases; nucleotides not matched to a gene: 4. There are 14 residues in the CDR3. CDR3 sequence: CASTRTSGSNEQFF. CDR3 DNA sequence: TGCGCCAGCACCAGGACTAGCGGGAGTAATGAGCAGTTCTTC.

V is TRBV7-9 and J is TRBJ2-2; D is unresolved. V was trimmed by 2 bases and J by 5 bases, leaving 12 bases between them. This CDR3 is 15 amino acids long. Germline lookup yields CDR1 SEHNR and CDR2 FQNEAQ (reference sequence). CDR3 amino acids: CASSLNLGSTGELFF. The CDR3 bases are TGTGCCAGCAGCTTAAACCTAGGTAGTACCGGGGAGCTGTTTTTT. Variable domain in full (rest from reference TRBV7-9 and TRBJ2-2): DTGVSQNPRHKITKRGQNVTFRCDPISEHNRLYWYRQTLGQGPEFLTYFQNEAQLEKSRLLSDRFSAERPKGSFSTLEIQRTEQGDSAMYLCASSLNLGSTGELFFGEGSRLTVL.

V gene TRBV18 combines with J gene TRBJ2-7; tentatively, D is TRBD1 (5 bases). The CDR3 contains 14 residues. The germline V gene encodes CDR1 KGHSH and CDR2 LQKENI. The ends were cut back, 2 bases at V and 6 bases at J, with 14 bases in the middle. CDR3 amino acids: CASSPSQGRGEQYF. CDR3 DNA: TGTGCCAGCTCACCATCCCAGGGAAGAGGCGAGCAGTACTTC.

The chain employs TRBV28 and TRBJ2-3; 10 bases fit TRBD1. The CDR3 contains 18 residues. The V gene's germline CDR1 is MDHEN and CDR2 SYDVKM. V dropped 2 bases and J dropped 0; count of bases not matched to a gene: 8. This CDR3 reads CASSLPGQGTTSTDTQYF. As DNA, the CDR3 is TGTGCCAGCAGTTTACCGGGACAGGGGACCACGAGCACAGATACGCAGTATTTT.

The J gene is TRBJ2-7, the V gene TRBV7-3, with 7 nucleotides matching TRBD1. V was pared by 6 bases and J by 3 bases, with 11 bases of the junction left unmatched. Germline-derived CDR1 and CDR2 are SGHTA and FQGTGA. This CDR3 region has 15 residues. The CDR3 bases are TGTGCCAGCAGTCTCTCCGGGACAGCCAACTACGAGCAGTACTTC. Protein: CASSLSGTANYEQYF. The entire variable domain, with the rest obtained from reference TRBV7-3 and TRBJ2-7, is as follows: GAGVSQTPSNKVTEKGKYVELRCDPISGHTALYWYRQSLGQGPEFLIYFQGTGAADDSGLPNDRFFAVRPEGSVSTLKIQRTERGDSAVYLCASSLSGTANYEQYFGPGTRLTVT.

The CDR3 loop reads CASSQVRGETQYF. The DNA of the CDR3 is TGCGCCAGCAGCCAAGTAAGGGGAGAGACCCAGTACTTC. The V call is TRBV4-3, the J call TRBJ2-5, with D possibly matching TRBD1 (5 bases). Germline lookup yields CDR1 LGHNA and CDR2 YSLEER. The CDR3 spans 13 residues. Trimming shortened V by 1 base and J by 4 bases, and 7 bases separated the two germline ends.

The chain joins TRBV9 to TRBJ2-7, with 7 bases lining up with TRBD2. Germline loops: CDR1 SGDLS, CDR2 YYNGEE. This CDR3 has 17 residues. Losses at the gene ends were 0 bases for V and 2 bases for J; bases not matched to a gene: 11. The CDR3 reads CASSVGFSASGTYEQYF. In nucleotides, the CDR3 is TGTGCCAGCAGCGTAGGTTTTTCGGCTAGCGGAACCTACGAGCAGTACTTC. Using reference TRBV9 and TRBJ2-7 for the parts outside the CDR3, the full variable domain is DSGVTQTPKHLITATGQRVTLRCSPRSGDLSVYWYQQSLDQGLQFLIQYYNGEERAKGNILERFSAQQFPDLHSELNLSSLELGDSALYFCASSVGFSASGTYEQYFGPGTRLTVT.

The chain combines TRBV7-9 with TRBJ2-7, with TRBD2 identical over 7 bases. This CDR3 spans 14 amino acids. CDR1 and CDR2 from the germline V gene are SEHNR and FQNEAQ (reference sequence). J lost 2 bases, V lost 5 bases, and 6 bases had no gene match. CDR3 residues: CASSRLRGAYEQYF. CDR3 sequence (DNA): TGTGCCAGCAGCCGACTCCGGGGGGCCTACGAGCAGTACTTC.

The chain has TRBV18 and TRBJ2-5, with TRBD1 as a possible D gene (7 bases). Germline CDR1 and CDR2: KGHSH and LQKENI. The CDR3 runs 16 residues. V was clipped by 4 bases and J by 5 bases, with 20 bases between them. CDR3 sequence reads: CASSHTGTAGGETQYF. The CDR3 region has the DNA TGTGCCAGCTCACACACCGGGACAGCGGGCGGTGAGACCCAGTACTTC.

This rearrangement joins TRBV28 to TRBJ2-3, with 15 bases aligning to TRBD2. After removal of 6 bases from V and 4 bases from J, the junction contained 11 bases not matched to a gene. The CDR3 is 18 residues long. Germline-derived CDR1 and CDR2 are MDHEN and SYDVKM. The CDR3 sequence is CASSTKPGLAGGADTQYF. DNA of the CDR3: TGTGCCAGCAGCACCAAACCGGGACTAGCGGGAGGAGCAGATACGCAGTATTTT.

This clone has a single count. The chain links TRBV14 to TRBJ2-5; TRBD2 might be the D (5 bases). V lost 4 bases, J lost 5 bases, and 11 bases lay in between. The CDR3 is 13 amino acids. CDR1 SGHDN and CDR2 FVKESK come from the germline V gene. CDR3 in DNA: TGTGCCAGCAGCCTCTCGTGGAGGGAGACCCAGTACTTC. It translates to CASSLSWRETQYF.

The CDR3 coding sequence is TGTGCCAGCATCTACCTCAGTGGGGGCGGGAGTAATGAGCAGTTCTTC. This translates into CASIYLSGGGSNEQFF. The J gene is TRBJ2-1, the V gene TRBV2; possible D gene TRBD2, 7 bases. With 7 bases removed from V and 7 bases from J, the gap between germline ends came to 23 bases. Germline assignment: CDR1 SNHLY and CDR2 FYNNEI. There are 16 residues in the CDR3.

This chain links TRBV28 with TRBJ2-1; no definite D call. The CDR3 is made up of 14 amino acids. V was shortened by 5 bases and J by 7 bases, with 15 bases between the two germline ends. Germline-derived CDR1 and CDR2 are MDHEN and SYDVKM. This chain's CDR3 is CASSRDRSRNEQFF. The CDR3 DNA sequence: TGTGCCAGCAGTCGCGACCGGAGTAGGAATGAGCAGTTCTTC.

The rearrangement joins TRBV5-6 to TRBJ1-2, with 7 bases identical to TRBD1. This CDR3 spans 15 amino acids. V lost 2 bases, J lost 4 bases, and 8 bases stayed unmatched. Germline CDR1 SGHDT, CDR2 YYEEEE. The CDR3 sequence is CASSLMDRSGYGYTF. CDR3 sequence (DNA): TGTGCCAGCAGCTTAATGGACAGGTCGGGCTATGGCTACACCTTC.

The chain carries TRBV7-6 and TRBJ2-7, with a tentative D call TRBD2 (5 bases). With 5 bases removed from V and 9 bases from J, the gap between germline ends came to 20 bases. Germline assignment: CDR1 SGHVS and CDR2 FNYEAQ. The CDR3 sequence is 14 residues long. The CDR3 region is CASSQDWSVEGQYF. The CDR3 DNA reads TGTGCCAGCAGCCAGGACTGGTCGGTTGAAGGGCAGTACTTC.

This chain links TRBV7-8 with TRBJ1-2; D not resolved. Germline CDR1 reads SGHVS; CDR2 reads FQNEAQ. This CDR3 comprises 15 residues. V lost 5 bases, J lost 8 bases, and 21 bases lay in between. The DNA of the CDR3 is TGTGCCAGCAGCCCTACCTGGGAGGAAGGAAACGGCTACACCTTC. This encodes CASSPTWEEGNGYTF.